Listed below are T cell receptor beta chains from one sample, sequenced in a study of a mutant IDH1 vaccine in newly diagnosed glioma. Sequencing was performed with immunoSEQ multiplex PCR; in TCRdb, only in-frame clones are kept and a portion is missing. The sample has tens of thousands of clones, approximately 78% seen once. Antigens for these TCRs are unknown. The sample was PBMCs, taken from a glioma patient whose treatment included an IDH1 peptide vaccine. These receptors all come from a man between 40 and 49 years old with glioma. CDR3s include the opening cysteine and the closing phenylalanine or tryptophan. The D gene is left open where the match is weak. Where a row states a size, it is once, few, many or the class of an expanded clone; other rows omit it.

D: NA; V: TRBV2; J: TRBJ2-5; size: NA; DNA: TGTGCCAGCAGGTGGGAGGAGACCCAGTACTTC; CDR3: CASRWEETQYF
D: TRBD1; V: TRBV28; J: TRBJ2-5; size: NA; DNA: TGTGCCAGCAGTTTAGCTCGCGCGGACAGGGGGGAGACCCAGTACTTC; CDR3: CASSLARADRGETQYF
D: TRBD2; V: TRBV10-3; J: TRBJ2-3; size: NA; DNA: TGTGCCATCAGTGAGTTCAGCGGGGGGGTCACAGATACGCAGTATTTT; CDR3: CAISEFSGGVTDTQYF
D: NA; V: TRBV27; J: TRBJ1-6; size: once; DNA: TGTGCCAGCAGCCCCTCCCGGGGCCCCTTCACCCTCCACTTT; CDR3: CASSPSRGPFTLHF
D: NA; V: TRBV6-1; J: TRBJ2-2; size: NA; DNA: TGTGCCAGCAGTGAACCGGCTCTCACCGGGGAGCTGTTTTTT; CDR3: CASSEPALTGELFF
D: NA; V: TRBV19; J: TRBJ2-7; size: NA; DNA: TGTGCCAGTGGACCAGGGGCGCCCTACGAGCAGTACTTC; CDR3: CASGPGAPYEQYF
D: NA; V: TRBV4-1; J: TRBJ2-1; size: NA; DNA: TGCGCCAGCAGCCAAGAACTAGTGAGGGATGAGCAGTTCTTC; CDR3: CASSQELVRDEQFF
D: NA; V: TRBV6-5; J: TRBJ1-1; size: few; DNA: TGTGCCAGCACCCTTACCTCGGGACGGAATGAAGCTTTCTTT; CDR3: CASTLTSGRNEAFF
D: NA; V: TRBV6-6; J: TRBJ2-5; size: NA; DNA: TGTGCCAGCACCCCGGGGGGCCCTCAAGAGACCCAGTACTTC; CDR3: CASTPGGPQETQYF
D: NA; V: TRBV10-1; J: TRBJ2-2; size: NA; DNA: TGCGCCAGCAGTGAGACCCGAGGAGCTGGGGGCACCGGGGAGCTGTTTTTT; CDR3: CASSETRGAGGTGELFF
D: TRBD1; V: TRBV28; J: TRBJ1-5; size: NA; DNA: TGTGCCAGCAGTGACAGGGCTCGACAGCCCCAGCATTTT; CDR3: CASSDRARQPQHF
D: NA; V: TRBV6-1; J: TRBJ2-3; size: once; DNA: TGTGCCAGCAGAGCCTCCTTTGGCACAGATACGCAGTATTTT; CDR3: CASRASFGTDTQYF
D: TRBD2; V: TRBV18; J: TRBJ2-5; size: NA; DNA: TGTGCCAGCTCACTAGCGGGGGCACCCCAAGAGACCCAGTACTTC; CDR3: CASSLAGAPQETQYF
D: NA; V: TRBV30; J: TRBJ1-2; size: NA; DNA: TGTGCCTGGAACCCTGTCGTTTCCTATGGCTACACCTTC; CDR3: CAWNPVVSYGYTF
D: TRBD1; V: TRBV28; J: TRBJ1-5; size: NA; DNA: TGTGCCAGCAGTGTAAGGACAGGGGGCATTTGGAATCAGCCCCAGCATTTT; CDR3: CASSVRTGGIWNQPQHF
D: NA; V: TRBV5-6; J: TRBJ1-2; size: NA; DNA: TGTGCCAGCAGCCAGGGACGGTACTATGGCTACACCTTC; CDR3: CASSQGRYYGYTF
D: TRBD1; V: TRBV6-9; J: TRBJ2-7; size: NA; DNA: TGTGCCAGCATCTACCCGGGACAGGGTAGGGTTGTTTCCAACGAGCAGTACTTC; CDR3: CASIYPGQGRVVSNEQYF
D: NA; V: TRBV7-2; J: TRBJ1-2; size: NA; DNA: TGTGCCAGCAGCTTAGGGACAGCCTATGGCTACACCTTC; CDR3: CASSLGTAYGYTF
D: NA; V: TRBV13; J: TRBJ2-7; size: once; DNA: TGTGCCAGCAGCGTTGCAGGGGTTCCACCCTACGAGCAGTACTTC; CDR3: CASSVAGVPPYEQYF
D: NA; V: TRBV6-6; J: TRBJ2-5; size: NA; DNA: TGTGCCAGCAGTTCCAGGGTTGCAGAGACCCAGTACTTC; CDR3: CASSSRVAETQYF
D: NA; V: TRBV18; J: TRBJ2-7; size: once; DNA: TGTGCCAGCTCACCTCGGGACGGACCCTACGAGCAGTACTTC; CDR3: CASSPRDGPYEQYF
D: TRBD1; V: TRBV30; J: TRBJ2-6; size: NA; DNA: TGTGCCTGGAGTGAGGGGGCTACTTTTATCTCTGGGGCCAACGTCCTGACTTTC; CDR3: CAWSEGATFISGANVLTF
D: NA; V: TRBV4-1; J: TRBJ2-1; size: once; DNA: TGCGCCAGCAGCCAAGTGTACGGGGGGCGCGACACTGAGCAGTTCTTC; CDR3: CASSQVYGGRDTEQFF
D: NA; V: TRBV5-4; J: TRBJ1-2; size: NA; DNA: TGTGCCAGCAGCTTGACGGACTCCTATGGCTACACCTTC; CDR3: CASSLTDSYGYTF
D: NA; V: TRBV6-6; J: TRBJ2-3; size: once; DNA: TGTGCCAGCAGTTACGGCCAGCTCACAGATACGCAGTATTTT; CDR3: CASSYGQLTDTQYF
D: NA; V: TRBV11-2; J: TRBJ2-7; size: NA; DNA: TGTGCCAGCAGCTTAGTAGGGGGGGGTGCCTACGAGCAGTACTTC; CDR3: CASSLVGGGAYEQYF
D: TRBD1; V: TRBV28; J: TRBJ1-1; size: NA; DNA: TGTGCCAGCAGTTTATTCGGACAGGGGGGTACTGAAGCTTTCTTT; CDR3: CASSLFGQGGTEAFF
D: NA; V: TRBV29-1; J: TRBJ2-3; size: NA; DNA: TGCAGCGTTGCCCGGGACACCACAGATACGCAGTATTTT; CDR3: CSVARDTTDTQYF
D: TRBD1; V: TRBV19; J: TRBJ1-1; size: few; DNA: TGTGCCAGTAGTCCGGGACAGCTCCCCTGGGGCACTGAAGCTTTCTTT; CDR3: CASSPGQLPWGTEAFF
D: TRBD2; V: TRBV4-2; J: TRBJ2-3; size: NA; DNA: TGTGCCAGCAGCCCGGCGGGCACTAGCGGGAGAGTGTCATCGGGCACAGATACGCAGTATTTT; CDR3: CASSPAGTSGRVSSGTDTQYF
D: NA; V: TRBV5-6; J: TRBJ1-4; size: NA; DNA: TGTGCCAGCAGCCCATACAGGGATGATGATGAAAAACTGTTTTTT; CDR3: CASSPYRDDDEKLFF
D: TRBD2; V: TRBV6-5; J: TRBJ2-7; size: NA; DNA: TGTGCCAGCAACGGTCGGGGGGGCTCCTACGAGCAGTACTTC; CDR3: CASNGRGGSYEQYF
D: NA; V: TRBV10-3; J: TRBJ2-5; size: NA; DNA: TGTGCCATCAGCATAACTAGCCAAGAGACCCAGTACTTC; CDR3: CAISITSQETQYF